This T cell receptor beta chain was obtained from a study of cytomegalovirus exposure and HLA in healthy donors. Points from the study as a whole: A list of about 180 TCR beta chains associated with cytomegalovirus was given. Among immune exposure information, only CMV serostatus was available. Reportedly, diagnosis of cytomegalovirus status by the classifier showed high specificity and sensitivity.

The CDR3 runs to 13 residues. Germline loops: CDR1 SQVTM, CDR2 ANQGSEA. Deletions cut 7 bases from V and 5 bases from J, with 14 bases between. The study ran its PCR with 60 Vbeta and 13 Jbeta primers. Data came from immunoSEQ multiplex PCR; TCRdb stores just in-frame clones and leaves some out. Altogether about 160,000 clones are present, roughly 80% being singletons, with the ten largest covering under 1%. Healthy bone marrow donors made up the cohort. As regards this clone: Its antigen remains unknown.

This clonotype was sampled from a girl between 2 and 10 years old in good health and CMV-seropositive. The chain joins TRBV29-1 to TRBJ2-2; TRBD2 is a possible D gene (6 bases). Material: PBMCs. The CDR3 protein is CSAEEGGTGELFF. Written as DNA, the CDR3 is TGCAGCGCTGAGGAGGGAGGAACCGGGGAGCTGTTTTTT.